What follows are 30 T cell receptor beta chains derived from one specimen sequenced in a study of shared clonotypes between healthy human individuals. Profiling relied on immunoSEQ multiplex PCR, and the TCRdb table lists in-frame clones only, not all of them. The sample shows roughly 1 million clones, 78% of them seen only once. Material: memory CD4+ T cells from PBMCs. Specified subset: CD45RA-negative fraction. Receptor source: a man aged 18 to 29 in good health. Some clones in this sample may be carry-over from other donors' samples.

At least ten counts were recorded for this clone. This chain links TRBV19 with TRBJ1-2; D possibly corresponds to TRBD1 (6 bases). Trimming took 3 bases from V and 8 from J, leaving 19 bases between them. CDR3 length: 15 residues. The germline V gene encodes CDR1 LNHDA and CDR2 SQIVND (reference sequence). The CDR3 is CASSIPSQGTSGYTF. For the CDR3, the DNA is TGTGCCAGTAGTATCCCCTCTCAGGGGACATCCGGCTACACCTTC.

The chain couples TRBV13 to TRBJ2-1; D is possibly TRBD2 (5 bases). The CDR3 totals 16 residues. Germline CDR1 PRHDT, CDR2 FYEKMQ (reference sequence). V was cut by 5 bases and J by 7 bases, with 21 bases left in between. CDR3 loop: CASSPHRLAGRNEQFF. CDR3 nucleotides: TGTGCCAGCAGCCCACACCGGCTAGCAGGCCGAAATGAGCAGTTCTTC. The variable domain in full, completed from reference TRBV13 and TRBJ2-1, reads AAGVIQSPRHLIKEKRETATLKCYPIPRHDTVYWYQQGPGQDPQFLISFYEKMQSDKGSIPDRFSAQQFSDYHSELNMSSLELGDSALYFCASSPHRLAGRNEQFFGPGTRLTVL.

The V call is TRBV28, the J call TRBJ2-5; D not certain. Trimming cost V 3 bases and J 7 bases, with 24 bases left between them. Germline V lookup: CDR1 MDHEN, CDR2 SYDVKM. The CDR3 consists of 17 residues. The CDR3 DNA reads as TGTGCCAGCAGTTTGGGTTTACGTGTAGGGTCGGGTGGGACCCAGTACTTC. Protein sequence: CASSLGLRVGSGGTQYF.

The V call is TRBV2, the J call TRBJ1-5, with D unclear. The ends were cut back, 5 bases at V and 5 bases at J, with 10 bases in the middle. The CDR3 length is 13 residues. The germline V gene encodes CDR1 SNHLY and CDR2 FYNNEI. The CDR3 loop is CASSTATDQPQHF. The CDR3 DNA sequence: TGTGCCAGCAGTACAGCGACTGATCAGCCCCAGCATTTT.

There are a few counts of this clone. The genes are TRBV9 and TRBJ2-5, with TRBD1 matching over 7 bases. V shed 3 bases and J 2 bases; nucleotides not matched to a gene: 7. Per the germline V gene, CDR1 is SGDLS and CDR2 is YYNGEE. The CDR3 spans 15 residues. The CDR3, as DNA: TGTGCCAGCAGCGCGGGACAGACGAAACAAGAGACCCAGTACTTC. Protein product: CASSAGQTKQETQYF.

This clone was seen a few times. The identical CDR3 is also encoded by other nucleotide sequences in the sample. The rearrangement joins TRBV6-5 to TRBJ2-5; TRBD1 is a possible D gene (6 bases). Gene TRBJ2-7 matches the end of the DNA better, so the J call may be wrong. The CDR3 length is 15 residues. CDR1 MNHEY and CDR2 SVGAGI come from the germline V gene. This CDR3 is CASSYSPQGGYEQYF. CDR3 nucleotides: TGTGCCAGCAGTTACTCGCCTCAAGGGGGCTACGAGCAGTACTTC.

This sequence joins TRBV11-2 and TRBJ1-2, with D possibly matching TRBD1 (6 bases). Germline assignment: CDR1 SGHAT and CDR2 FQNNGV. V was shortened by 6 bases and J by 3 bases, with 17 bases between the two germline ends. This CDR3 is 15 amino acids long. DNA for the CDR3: TGTGCCAGCAGTTTCGACCTCGGGGGCCACTATGGCTACACCTTC. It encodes CASSFDLGGHYGYTF.

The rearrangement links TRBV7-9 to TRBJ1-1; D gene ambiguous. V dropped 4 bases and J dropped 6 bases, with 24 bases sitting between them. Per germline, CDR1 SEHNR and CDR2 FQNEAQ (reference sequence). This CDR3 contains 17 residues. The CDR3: CASSSSVGWSPGAEAFF. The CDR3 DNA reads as TGTGCCAGCAGCTCCTCCGTGGGGTGGTCCCCCGGGGCTGAAGCTTTCTTT.

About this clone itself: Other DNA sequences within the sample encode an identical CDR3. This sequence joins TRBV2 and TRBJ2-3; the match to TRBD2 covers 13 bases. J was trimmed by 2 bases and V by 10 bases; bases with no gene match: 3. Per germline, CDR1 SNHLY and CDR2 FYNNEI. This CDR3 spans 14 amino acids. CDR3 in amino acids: CATGLAGVTDTQYF. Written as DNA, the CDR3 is TGTGCCACCGGACTAGCGGGGGTCACAGATACGCAGTATTTT.

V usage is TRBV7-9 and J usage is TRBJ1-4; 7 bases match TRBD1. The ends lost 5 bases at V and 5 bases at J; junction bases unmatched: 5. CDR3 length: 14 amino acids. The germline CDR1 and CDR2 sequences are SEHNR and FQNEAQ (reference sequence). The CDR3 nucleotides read TGTGCCAGCAGCGTCACGACAGGGAATGAAAAACTGTTTTTT. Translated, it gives CASSVTTGNEKLFF.

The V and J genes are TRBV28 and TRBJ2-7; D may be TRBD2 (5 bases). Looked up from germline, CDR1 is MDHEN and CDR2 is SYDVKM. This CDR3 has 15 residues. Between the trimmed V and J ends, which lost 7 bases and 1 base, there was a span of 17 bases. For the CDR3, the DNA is TGTGCCAGCATCCCTGGGGAGTTGGAGTCCTACGAGCAGTACTTC. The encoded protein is CASIPGELESYEQYF.

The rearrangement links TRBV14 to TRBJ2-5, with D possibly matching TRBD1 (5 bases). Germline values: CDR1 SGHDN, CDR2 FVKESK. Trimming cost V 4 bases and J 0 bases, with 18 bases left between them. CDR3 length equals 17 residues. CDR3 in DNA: TGTGCCAGCAGCCCAAGGAAAAGGGGAACGTACCAAGAGACCCAGTACTTC. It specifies CASSPRKRGTYQETQYF. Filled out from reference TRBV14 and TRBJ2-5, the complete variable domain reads EAGVTQFPSHSVIEKGQTVTLRCDPISGHDNLYWYRRVMGKEIKFLLHFVKESKQDESGMPNNRFLAERTGGTYSTLKVQPAELEDSGVYFCASSPRKRGTYQETQYFGPGTRLLVL.

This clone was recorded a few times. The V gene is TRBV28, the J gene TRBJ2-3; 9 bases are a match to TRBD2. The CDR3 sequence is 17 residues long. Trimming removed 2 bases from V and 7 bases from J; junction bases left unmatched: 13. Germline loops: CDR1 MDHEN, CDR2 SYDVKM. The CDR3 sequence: CASSLPTSGNSLNTQYF. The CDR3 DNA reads TGTGCCAGCAGTTTACCGACTAGCGGAAACTCATTGAATACGCAGTATTTT.

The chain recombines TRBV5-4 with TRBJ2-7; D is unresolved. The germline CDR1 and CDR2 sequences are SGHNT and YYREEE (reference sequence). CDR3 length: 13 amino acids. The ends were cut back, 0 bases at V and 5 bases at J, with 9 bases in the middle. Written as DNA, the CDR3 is TGTGCCAGCAGCTTGGTTGACGCCCACGAGCAGTACTTC. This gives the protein CASSLVDAHEQYF.

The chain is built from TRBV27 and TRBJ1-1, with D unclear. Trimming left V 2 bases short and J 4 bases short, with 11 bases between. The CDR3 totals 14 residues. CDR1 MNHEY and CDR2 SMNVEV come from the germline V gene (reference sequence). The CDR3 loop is CASSLGRFGTEAFF. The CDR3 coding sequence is TGTGCCAGCAGTTTAGGAAGGTTCGGCACTGAAGCTTTCTTT.

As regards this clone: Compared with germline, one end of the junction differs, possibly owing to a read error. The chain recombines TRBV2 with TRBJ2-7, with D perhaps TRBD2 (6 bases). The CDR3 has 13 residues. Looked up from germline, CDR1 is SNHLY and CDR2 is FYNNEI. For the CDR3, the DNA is TGTGCCAGCAGTGAGAATGTTCGGAGGGACTGGAGATTC. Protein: CASSENVRRDWRF.

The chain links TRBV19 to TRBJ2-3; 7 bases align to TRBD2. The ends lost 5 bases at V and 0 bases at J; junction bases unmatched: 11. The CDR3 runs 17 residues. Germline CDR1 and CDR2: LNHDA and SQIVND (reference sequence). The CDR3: CASSAPRDYGSTDTQYF. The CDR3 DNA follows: TGTGCCAGTAGTGCCCCGCGGGACTACGGGAGCACAGATACGCAGTATTTT.

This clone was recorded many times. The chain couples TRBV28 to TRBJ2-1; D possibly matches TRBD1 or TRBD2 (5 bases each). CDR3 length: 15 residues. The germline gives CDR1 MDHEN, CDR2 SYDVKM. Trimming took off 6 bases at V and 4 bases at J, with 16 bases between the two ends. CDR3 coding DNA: TGTGCCAGCAGGCAGGGACCCGGCCCTTACAATGAGCAGTTCTTC. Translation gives CASRQGPGPYNEQFF.

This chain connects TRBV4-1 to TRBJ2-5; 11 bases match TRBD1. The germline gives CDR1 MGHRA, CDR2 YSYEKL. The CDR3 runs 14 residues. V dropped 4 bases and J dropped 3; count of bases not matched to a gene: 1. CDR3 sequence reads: CASSRTGGEETQYF. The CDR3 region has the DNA TGCGCCAGCAGCCGGACAGGGGGCGAAGAGACCCAGTACTTC.

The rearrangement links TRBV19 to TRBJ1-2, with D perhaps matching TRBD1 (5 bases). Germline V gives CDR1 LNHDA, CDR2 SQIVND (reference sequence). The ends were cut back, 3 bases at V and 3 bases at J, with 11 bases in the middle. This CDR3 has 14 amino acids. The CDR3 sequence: CASSINQGYYGYTF. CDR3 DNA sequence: TGTGCCAGTAGTATCAATCAGGGCTACTATGGCTACACCTTC.

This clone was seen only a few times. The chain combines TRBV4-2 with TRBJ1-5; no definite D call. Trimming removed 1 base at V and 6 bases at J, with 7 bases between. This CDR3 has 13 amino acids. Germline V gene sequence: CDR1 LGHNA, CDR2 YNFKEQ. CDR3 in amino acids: CASSQGYFQPQHF. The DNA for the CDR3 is TGTGCCAGCAGCCAAGGGTATTTTCAGCCCCAGCATTTT.

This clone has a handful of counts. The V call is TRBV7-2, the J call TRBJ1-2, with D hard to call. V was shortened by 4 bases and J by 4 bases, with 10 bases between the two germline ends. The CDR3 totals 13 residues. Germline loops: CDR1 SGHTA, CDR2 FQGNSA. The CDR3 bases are TGTGCCAGCAGCTCCGACGGATCCTATGGCTACACCTTC. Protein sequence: CASSSDGSYGYTF.

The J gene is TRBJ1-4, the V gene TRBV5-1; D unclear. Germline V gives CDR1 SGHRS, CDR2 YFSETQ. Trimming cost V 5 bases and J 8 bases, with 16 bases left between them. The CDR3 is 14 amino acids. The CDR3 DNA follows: TGCGCCAGCAGAGGCGGGCAGGTGGGGGAAAAACTGTTTTTT. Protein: CASRGGQVGEKLFF.

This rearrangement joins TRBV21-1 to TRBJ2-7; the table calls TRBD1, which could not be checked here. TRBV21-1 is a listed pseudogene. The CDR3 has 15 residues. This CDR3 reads CASSVRTGNRREQYF. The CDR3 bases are TGTGCCAGCAGCGTTCGGACAGGCAATAGGAGGGAGCAGTACTTC.

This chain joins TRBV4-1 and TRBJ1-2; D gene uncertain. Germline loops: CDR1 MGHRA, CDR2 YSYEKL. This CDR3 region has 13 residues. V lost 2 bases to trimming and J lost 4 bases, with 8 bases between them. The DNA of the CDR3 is TGCGCCAGCAGCCAAACAGAATTCTATGGCTACACCTTC. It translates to CASSQTEFYGYTF.

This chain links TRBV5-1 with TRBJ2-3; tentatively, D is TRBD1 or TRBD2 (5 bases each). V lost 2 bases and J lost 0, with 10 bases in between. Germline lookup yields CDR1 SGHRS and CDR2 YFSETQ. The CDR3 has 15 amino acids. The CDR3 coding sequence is TGCGCCAGCAGCTTAAACGGGGCTAGCACAGATACGCAGTATTTT. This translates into CASSLNGASTDTQYF.

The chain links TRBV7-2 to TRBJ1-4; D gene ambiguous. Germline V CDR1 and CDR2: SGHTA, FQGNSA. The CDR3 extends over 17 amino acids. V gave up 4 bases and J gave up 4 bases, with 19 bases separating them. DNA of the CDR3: TGTGCCAGCAGCTCCACCTGGGCCCCCCTCGGTAATGAAAAACTGTTTTTT. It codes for CASSSTWAPLGNEKLFF.

The CDR3: CASSLGRSNTEAFF. CDR3 sequence (DNA): TGTGCCAGCAGCTTAGGAAGGTCGAACACTGAAGCTTTCTTT. The chain recombines TRBV7-2 with TRBJ1-1; D is uncertain. The CDR3 extends over 14 amino acids. Germline assignment: CDR1 SGHTA and CDR2 FQGNSA. Trimming pared 1 base from V and 1 base from J, leaving 7 bases between. The full variable domain, rest sourced from reference TRBV7-2 and TRBJ1-1, is GAGVSQSPSNKVTEKGKDVELRCDPISGHTALYWYRQSLGQGLEFLIYFQGNSAPDKSGLPSDRFSAERTGGSVSTLTIQRTQQEDSAVYLCASSLGRSNTEAFFGQGTRLTVV.

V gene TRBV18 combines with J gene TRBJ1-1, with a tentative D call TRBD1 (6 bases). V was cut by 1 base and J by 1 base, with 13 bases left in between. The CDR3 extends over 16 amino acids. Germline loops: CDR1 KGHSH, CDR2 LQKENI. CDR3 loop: CASSPQRKGGNTEAFF. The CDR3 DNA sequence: TGTGCCAGCTCACCACAAAGGAAAGGGGGGAACACTGAAGCTTTCTTT.

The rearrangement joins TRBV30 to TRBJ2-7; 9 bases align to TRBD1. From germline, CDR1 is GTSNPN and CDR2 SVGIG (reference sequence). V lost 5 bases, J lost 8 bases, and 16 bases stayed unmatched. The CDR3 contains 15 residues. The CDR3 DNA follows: TGTGCCTGGGAAAACGCCGGGACAGGGACCAATCAGCAGTACTTC. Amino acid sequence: CAWENAGTGTNQQYF.